These 14 T cell receptor beta chains share one sample of origin, sequenced in a study of T-cell memory formation after mild COVID-19. TCRdb independently ran MiXCR on the 5' RACE reads; one entry per CDR3 protein. Among around 150,000 distinct CDR3 sequences listed, around 15% were seen once. Input material: PBMCs or a T cell subset sorted from them (not recorded which). Receptor source: an adult woman who had mild COVID-19 (a few samples of this study predate the infection). Cell type and time point are not known.

The sample holds a few counts of this clonotype. The chain couples TRBV4-1 to TRBJ2-1; D is tentatively TRBD1 or TRBD2 (5 bases each). The ends were cut back, 3 bases at V and 10 bases at J, with 13 bases in the middle. Per the germline V gene, CDR1 is MGHRA and CDR2 is YSYEKL. The CDR3 is made up of 13 amino acids. The DNA for the CDR3 is TGCGCCAGCAGCCAGGGGGTGCGTGTGGAGCAGTTCTTC. Its translation: CASSQGVRVEQFF.

The chain recombines TRBV12-3 or TRBV12-4 with TRBJ2-7, with 7 bases matching TRBD1. The CDR3 runs to 15 residues. Trimming at V came to 6 bases and at J to 1 base, leaving 9 bases not matched to a gene. Here the CDR3 reads CASSRTGTESYEQYF. DNA of the CDR3: TGTGCCAGCAGCAGAACCGGGACAGAATCCTACGAGCAGTACTTC.

This rearrangement joins TRBV9 to TRBJ2-1, with 10 bases aligning to TRBD2. The CDR3 covers 16 residues. CDR1 and CDR2 (germline): SGDLS, YYNGEE. The J segment lost 7 bases and the V segment lost 3 bases, leaving 10 bases of the junction unmatched. CDR3 residues: CASSGGGTSDANEQFF. As DNA, the CDR3 is TGTGCCAGCAGCGGGGGCGGGACTAGCGATGCGAATGAGCAGTTCTTC.

This clonotype was seen a single time. The chain uses TRBV20-1 and TRBJ2-4; 7 nucleotides line up with TRBD2. This CDR3 is built from 17 residues. The germline V gene has CDR1 DFQATT and CDR2 SNEGSKA (reference sequence). J lost 0 bases, V lost 6 bases, and 14 bases had no gene match. The CDR3 coding sequence is TGCAGTGCCCCCCACCCGACTAGCCCCTTAGCCAAAAACATTCAGTACTTC. Protein sequence: CSAPHPTSPLAKNIQYF.

This chain links TRBV12-3 or TRBV12-4 with TRBJ1-2; D uncertain. Trimming shortened V by 1 base and J by 6 bases, and 6 bases separated the two germline ends. This CDR3 region has 12 residues. The CDR3 bases are TGTGCCAGCAGTTTAGGTCGTGATGGCTACACCTTC. Translating gives CASSLGRDGYTF.

The chain is built from TRBV5-6 and TRBJ1-1, with 9 bases matching TRBD1. The germline gives CDR1 SGHDT, CDR2 YYEEEE. With V trimmed by 4 bases and J by 1 base, 8 bases remained unmatched. The CDR3 is made up of 16 amino acids. The CDR3 loop reads CASSRGTGRGNTEAFF. Written as DNA, the CDR3 is TGTGCCAGCAGCCGGGGGACAGGGAGAGGGAACACTGAAGCTTTCTTT.

This clonotype was seen a handful of times. V gene TRBV25-1 combines with J gene TRBJ2-3; TRBD2 matches at 10 bases. Looked up from germline, CDR1 is MGHDK and CDR2 is SYGVNS. This CDR3 has 14 residues. The ends lost 10 bases at V and 4 bases at J; junction bases unmatched: 8. The CDR3 DNA is TGTGCCACCCAGCGGGAGGGCCAAGCAGATACGCAGTATTTT. Protein: CATQREGQADTQYF.

This clonotype was counted many times. The rearrangement joins TRBV5-1 to TRBJ2-2; no clear D. The germline gives CDR1 SGHRS, CDR2 YFSETQ. Between the trimmed V and J ends, which lost 2 bases and 8 bases, there was a span of 4 bases. There are 11 residues in the CDR3. The CDR3 DNA reads as TGCGCCAGCAGCTTACAGGGGGAGCTGTTTTTT. Amino acids: CASSLQGELFF.

This clonotype was counted a few times. V usage is TRBV3-1 and J usage is TRBJ1-1; TRBD1 might be the D (5 bases). This CDR3 region has 13 residues. Germline V CDR1 and CDR2: LGHDT, YNNKEL (reference sequence). Trimming left V 2 bases short and J 4 bases short, with 8 bases between. Here the CDR3 reads CASSQKTVTEAFF. CDR3 DNA: TGTGCCAGCAGCCAAAAGACAGTCACTGAAGCTTTCTTT.

This clonotype appeared a few times. This sequence joins TRBV6-1 and TRBJ2-7; 9 positions match TRBD1. From germline, CDR1 is MNHNS and CDR2 SASEGT. This CDR3 comprises 14 residues. With 11 bases clipped from V and 1 base from J, the junction kept 9 bases outside the gene matches. The DNA for the CDR3 is TGTGCCGTCCCCGGGACAGGGATTTCCTACGAGCAGTACTTC. This translates into CAVPGTGISYEQYF.

There are many counts of this clonotype. V gene TRBV29-1 combines with J gene TRBJ2-3; D remains ambiguous. V was pared by 2 bases and J by 1 base, with 4 bases between. The CDR3 has 12 amino acids. Germline lookup yields CDR1 SQVTM and CDR2 ANQGSEA. The CDR3 bases are TGCAGCGTTGAACGGGGCACAGATACGCAGTATTTT. Protein product: CSVERGTDTQYF.

Ten or more counts support this clonotype. V and J are TRBV14 and TRBJ2-7; 12 bases agree with TRBD2. J lost 4 bases, V lost 4 bases, and 5 bases had no gene match. CDR3 length: 15 amino acids. CDR1 SGHDN and CDR2 FVKESK come from the germline V gene. The DNA of the CDR3 is TGTGCCAGCAGCCTGACTAGCGGGAGATTGTACGAGCAGTACTTC. Translated: CASSLTSGRLYEQYF. The full variable domain, completed using reference TRBV14 and TRBJ2-7, is EAGVTQFPSHSVIEKGQTVTLRCDPISGHDNLYWYRRVMGKEIKFLLHFVKESKQDESGMPNNRFLAERTGGTYSTLKVQPAELEDSGVYFCASSLTSGRLYEQYFGPGTRLTVT.

The rearrangement uses TRBV12-3 or TRBV12-4 and TRBJ2-3, with 13 bases matching TRBD2. CDR3 size: 18 residues. V lost 4 bases, J lost 0 bases, and 7 bases stayed unmatched. The CDR3 DNA reads as TGTGCCAGCAGTTCCTGGACTAGCGGGAGCGGAAGCACAGATACGCAGTATTTT. It specifies CASSSWTSGSGSTDTQYF.

This clonotype was detected many times. The CDR3 loop reads CASGRWGYQETQYF. In nucleotides, the CDR3 is TGTGCTTCGGGGCGTTGGGGATACCAAGAGACCCAGTACTTC. The chain couples TRBV7-6 to TRBJ2-5; possibly TRBD1 or TRBD2 for D (5 bases each). The CDR3 spans 14 residues. The germline gives CDR1 SGHVS, CDR2 FNYEAQ.